Each of the 18 T cell receptor beta chains below was sequenced from the same sample in a study of T cells in Graves' hyperthyroidism and ophthalmopathy. Using RNA transcripts as the source, TCR beta CDR3 regions were amplified. A first-round RT-PCR of the TCR CDR3 used the HTBI primer set. A single record per CDR3 protein comes from TCRdb applying MiXCR to the multiplex PCR reads. The data hold some 580,000 distinct CDR3 sequences, with around 16% observed a single time. The sequencing sample was made of blood. These receptor sequences come from a woman aged 35 to 49 with Graves' ophthalmopathy.

This clonotype occurred many times. This chain links TRBV3-1 with TRBJ2-3; 12 bases line up with TRBD2. CDR1 and CDR2 from the germline V gene are LGHDT and YNNKEL (reference sequence). The CDR3 has 15 residues. V shed 6 bases, J shed 5 bases, and the junction held 6 bases outside the gene matches. CDR3 residues: CASSRLAGEGDTQYF. The CDR3 DNA sequence: TGTGCCAGCAGTCGACTAGCGGGGGAAGGAGATACGCAGTATTTT.

The gene calls are TRBV14 and TRBJ2-5, with D uncertain. Germline V gives CDR1 SGHDN, CDR2 FVKESK. Trimming took 8 bases from V and 4 from J, leaving 11 bases between them. The CDR3 consists of 12 residues. DNA for the CDR3: TGTGCCAGCCAACCCTGTAGAGAGACCCAGTACTTC. This sequence encodes CASQPCRETQYF.

The chain employs TRBV5-1 and TRBJ2-1; 10 bases are shared with TRBD2. Germline CDR1 reads SGHRS; CDR2 reads YFSETQ. This CDR3 spans 15 amino acids. The junction had 8 bases not matched to a gene; V was cut back by 3 bases and J by 8 bases. The CDR3 here is CASSSLAGDIDEQFF. The CDR3 coding sequence is TGCGCCAGCAGCTCGCTAGCGGGAGATATCGATGAGCAGTTCTTC.

The chain is built from TRBV19 and TRBJ1-1; D ambiguous. The CDR3 has 13 residues. V was trimmed by 4 bases and J by 3 bases, leaving 9 bases between them. Germline assignment: CDR1 LNHDA and CDR2 SQIVND (reference sequence). The CDR3 region is CASSRLVDTEAFF. The CDR3 coding sequence is TGTGCCAGTAGTAGACTCGTGGACACTGAAGCTTTCTTT.

This clonotype appeared a few times. The V and J genes are TRBV19 and TRBJ1-1; 7 bases align to TRBD1. V lost 6 bases and J lost 5; bases outside the gene matches: 12. In germline, CDR1 is LNHDA, CDR2 SQIVND (reference sequence). This CDR3 has 15 residues. CDR3 in DNA: TGTGCCAGTAGCCCTCGGACAGGACTACAGACTGAAGCTTTCTTT. Its translation is CASSPRTGLQTEAFF.

This clonotype was recorded a few times. The chain employs TRBV30 and TRBJ2-6; D unclear. V lost 5 bases to trimming and J lost 0 bases, with 5 bases between them. The CDR3 covers 13 residues. Germline-derived CDR1 and CDR2 are GTSNPN and SVGIG (reference sequence). CDR3 loop: CAWDASGANVLTF. The CDR3 DNA follows: TGTGCCTGGGACGCCTCTGGGGCCAACGTCCTGACTTTC. The full variable domain, in which reference TRBV30 and TRBJ2-6 provide the parts outside the CDR3, is SQTIHQWPATLVQPVGSPLSLECTVEGTSNPNLYWYRQAAGRGLQLLFYSVGIGQISSEVPQNLSASRPQDRQFILSSKKLLLSDSGFYLCAWDASGANVLTFGAGSRLTVL.

This chain connects TRBV25-1 to TRBJ2-2; D is undetermined. CDR3 length: 14 amino acids. Trimming shortened V by 6 bases and J by 6 bases, and 14 bases separated the two germline ends. In germline, CDR1 is MGHDK, CDR2 SYGVNS. The DNA of the CDR3 is TGTGCCAGCAGCCATCAAGTGGGCGCCGGGGAGCTGTTTTTT. It yields the protein CASSHQVGAGELFF. Variable domain in full (rest from reference TRBV25-1 and TRBJ2-2): EADIYQTPRYLVIGTGKKITLECSQTMGHDKMYWYQQDPGMELHLIHYSYGVNSTEKGDLSSESTVSRIRTEHFPLTLESARPSHTSQYLCASSHQVGAGELFFGEGSRLTVL.

This clonotype appeared a few times. The chain employs TRBV6-1 and TRBJ2-5; 8 bases agree with TRBD2. CDR1 and CDR2 from the germline V gene are MNHNS and SASEGT. V gave up 5 bases and J gave up 8 bases; unmatched junction bases: 16. The CDR3 totals 16 residues. CDR3 coding DNA: TGTGCCAGCAGTTCCTCAGCTAGCGGGCCTATTGAAACCCAGTACTTC. It specifies CASSSSASGPIETQYF.

This clonotype appeared many times. The chain carries TRBV20-1 and TRBJ2-3, with TRBD1 matching 8 bases. Losses at the gene ends were 5 bases for V and 1 base for J; bases not matched to a gene: 8. Germline V gene data show CDR1 as DFQATT and CDR2 as SNEGSKA (reference sequence). There are 15 residues in the CDR3. The CDR3 DNA reads as TGCAGTGCTCCACAGGGGGTAATGGGCACAGATACGCAGTATTTT. Residues: CSAPQGVMGTDTQYF.

A few counts support this clonotype. This may come from a read error, since a much larger clone is one base off. The chain uses TRBV11-2 and TRBJ2-7; D not resolved. Germline CDR1 reads SGHAT; CDR2 reads FQNNGV. The CDR3 runs to 15 residues. The CDR3 nucleotides read TGTGCCGGCAGCCCCGCGGCAGGCGTACCCTACGAGCAGTACTTC. Translation gives CAGSPAAGVPYEQYF.

This clonotype has ten or more counts. CDR3 bases: TGCGCCAGCAGCTTGGGCCGGTCCGACACCGGGGAGCTGTTTTTT. Translation gives CASSLGRSDTGELFF. V is TRBV5-1 and J is TRBJ2-2, with D hard to call. V lost 0 bases and J lost 3, with 9 bases in between. Germline V lookup: CDR1 SGHRS, CDR2 YFSETQ. This CDR3 comprises 15 residues.

About this clonotype: One base away lies a much larger clone, so this may be a sequencing read error. J is TRBJ2-3 and V is TRBV2; 9 bases line up with TRBD1. The CDR3 consists of 13 residues. Germline-derived CDR1 and CDR2 are SNHLY and FYNNEI. In DNA form, the CDR3 reads TGTGTCAGTACGGGACAGGGAGCAGATACGCAGTATTTT. Translated: CVSTGQGADTQYF.

This clonotype was observed many times. The genes are TRBV2 and TRBJ2-5, with D perhaps matching TRBD1 (6 bases). The V gene lost 6 bases and the J gene lost 1 base, with 15 bases spanning the gap. The CDR3 totals 15 residues. Germline V gene data show CDR1 as SNHLY and CDR2 as FYNNEI. The CDR3 region is CASRLRTASQETQYF. CDR3 DNA: TGTGCCAGCAGGCTCAGGACAGCGTCCCAAGAGACCCAGTACTTC.

The rearrangement uses TRBV18 and TRBJ2-1; perhaps TRBD2 as D (6 bases). Germline V gene sequence: CDR1 KGHSH, CDR2 LQKENI. V was cut by 6 bases and J by 5 bases, with 23 bases left in between. The CDR3 loop spans 17 amino acids. The CDR3 nucleotides read TGTGCCAGCTCCTCCCCAAGGTCACAGCGGGTGCACAATGAGCAGTTCTTC. Translation gives CASSSPRSQRVHNEQFF.

On this clonotype itself: A much larger clonotype is one base distant, so this may be a read error. The chain joins TRBV7-2 to TRBJ1-4; 9 bases align to TRBD1. V was clipped by 1 base and J by 8 bases; unmatched bases: 5. The germline V gene encodes CDR1 SGHTA and CDR2 FQGNSA. This CDR3 has 15 amino acids. The CDR3 spells CASSLGGTGKEKLFF. As DNA, the CDR3 is TGTGCCAGCAGCTTAGGAGGGACAGGGAAAGAAAAACTGTTTTTT.

The V call is TRBV6-2 or TRBV6-3, the J call TRBJ1-1, with 8 nucleotides matching TRBD1. Trimming cost V 6 bases and J 4 bases; bases outside gene matches: 4. There are 13 residues in the CDR3. Germline-derived CDR1 and CDR2 are MNHEY and SVGEGT. CDR3 in amino acids: CASRDRVGTEAFF. CDR3 in DNA: TGTGCCAGCAGGGACAGGGTCGGCACTGAAGCTTTCTTT.

Ten or more counts support this clonotype. V gene TRBV6-1 combines with J gene TRBJ2-7; D remains unclear. V was cut by 3 bases and J by 1 base, with 7 bases left in between. This CDR3 is built from 13 residues. Germline CDR1 and CDR2: MNHNS and SASEGT. CDR3: CASSDSISYEQYF. The CDR3 DNA is TGTGCCAGCAGTGACTCAATTTCCTACGAGCAGTACTTC.

This clonotype was counted many times. The rearrangement uses TRBV2 and TRBJ2-7; the D gene is possibly TRBD1 (6 bases). CDR1 is SNHLY, CDR2 FYNNEI, per germline. V gave up 8 bases and J gave up 3 bases, with 11 bases separating them. The CDR3 runs to 12 residues. The CDR3 sequence: CASWDTDYEQYF. The DNA of the CDR3 is TGTGCCAGCTGGGACACCGACTACGAGCAGTACTTC.